The 27 T cell receptor beta chains below were found in one sample sequenced in a study of cytomegalovirus exposure and HLA in healthy donors. With 60 Vbeta and 13 Jbeta primers, the PCR was carried out. Libraries were prepared by immunoSEQ multiplex PCR; TCRdb keeps only in-frame clonotypes and omits some of them. Counted here are roughly 200,000 clones, about 9.4% occurring once; the ten biggest clones make up 1% to 1.5%. Sample: PBMCs. The origin of the receptors is a woman in her twenties or thirties in good health and CMV-seropositive.

This chain uses TRBV5-1 with TRBJ1-5; D uncertain. Germline-derived CDR1 and CDR2 are SGHRS and YFSETQ. The CDR3 covers 12 residues. Deletions cut 0 bases from V and 13 bases from J, with 11 bases between. CDR3 nucleotide sequence: TGCGCCAGCAGCTTGGTACAGATCTCTCAGCATTTT. Encoded protein: CASSLVQISQHF.

This rearrangement joins TRBV7-8 to TRBJ2-1, with D hard to call. Germline lookup yields CDR1 SGHVS and CDR2 FQNEAQ. The CDR3 is made up of 13 amino acids. With 3 bases removed from V and 3 bases from J, the gap between germline ends came to 6 bases. The DNA for the CDR3 is TGTGCCAGCAGCTTGAACAACTACAATGAGCAGTTCTTC. Translating it yields CASSLNNYNEQFF. Combining the CDR3 with reference TRBV7-8 and TRBJ2-1 gives the whole variable domain GAGVSQSPRYKVAKRGQDVALRCDPISGHVSLFWYQQALGQGPEFLTYFQNEAQLDKSGLPSDRFFAERPEGSVSTLKIQRTQQEDSAVYLCASSLNNYNEQFFGPGTRLTVL.

The rearrangement joins TRBV6-4 to TRBJ2-3, with 7 bases fitting TRBD1. In germline, CDR1 is MRHNA, CDR2 SNTAGT. The CDR3 runs to 14 residues. The junction had 9 bases not matched to a gene; V was cut back by 6 bases and J by 6 bases. The CDR3: CASSLTGARDTQYF. CDR3 bases: TGTGCCAGCAGCCTAACAGGGGCTAGGGATACGCAGTATTTT.

This clone was observed a few times. V is TRBV7-8 and J is TRBJ2-1; 11 bases match TRBD2. The CDR3 length is 16 residues. The germline CDR1 and CDR2 sequences are SGHVS and FQNEAQ. With V trimmed by 5 bases and J by 5 bases, 8 bases remained unmatched. For the CDR3, the DNA is TGTGCCAGCAGCGCTCCGGGACTAGCGGTTAACAATGAGCAGTTCTTC. It yields the protein CASSAPGLAVNNEQFF.

This clone was seen more than once but under ten times. V usage is TRBV6-1 and J usage is TRBJ2-7; no clear D gene. The CDR3 is 10 amino acids. V gave up 5 bases and J gave up 5 bases, with 4 bases separating them. CDR1 and CDR2 from the germline V gene are MNHNS and SASEGT. The CDR3: CASSPNEQYF. The CDR3 DNA is TGTGCCAGCAGTCCCAACGAGCAGTACTTC.

CDR3 amino acids: CASSSGQGVYEQYF. CDR3 in DNA: TGTGCCAGCAGCTCCGGACAGGGGGTCTACGAGCAGTACTTC. This chain uses TRBV7-9 with TRBJ2-7; TRBD1 matches at 10 bases. The ends lost 4 bases at V and 3 bases at J; junction bases unmatched: 3. There are 14 residues in the CDR3. Germline V gene data show CDR1 as SEHNR and CDR2 as FQNEAQ (reference sequence).

The chain carries TRBV6-5 and TRBJ1-3, with 9 nucleotides matching TRBD1. V gave up 6 bases and J gave up 0 bases; unmatched junction bases: 3. Germline CDR1 reads MNHEY; CDR2 reads SVGAGI. The CDR3 runs to 15 residues. The CDR3 region has the DNA TGTGCCAGCAGCCGGGACAGGGCCTCTGGAAACACCATATATTTT. Its translation is CASSRDRASGNTIYF.

J is TRBJ2-4 and V is TRBV19; TRBD1 matches at 10 bases. J lost 1 base, V lost 1 base, and 1 base had no gene match. The V gene's germline CDR1 is LNHDA and CDR2 SQIVND (reference sequence). The CDR3 has 16 residues. The CDR3 nucleotides are TGTGCCAGTAGTATAGGGGGACAGGGGGCCAAAAACATTCAGTACTTC. This encodes CASSIGGQGAKNIQYF.

This chain joins TRBV7-9 and TRBJ2-7; the match to TRBD1 covers 9 bases. V dropped 5 bases and J dropped 10; count of bases not matched to a gene: 12. Germline lookup yields CDR1 SEHNR and CDR2 FQNEAQ (reference sequence). The length of the CDR3 is 14 residues. As DNA, the CDR3 is TGTGCCAGCAGCCCGAGGACAGGGGCCTACGGACAGTACTTC. It codes for CASSPRTGAYGQYF.

The sample holds a few counts of this clone. The gene calls are TRBV4-1 and TRBJ2-1, with 7 bases aligning to TRBD1. The junction had 6 bases not matched to a gene; V was cut back by 7 bases and J by 0 bases. The CDR3 is 15 amino acids. Per germline, CDR1 MGHRA and CDR2 YSYEKL. CDR3 protein: CASTRDSGSYNEQFF. The CDR3 DNA sequence: TGCGCCAGCACCCGGGACAGCGGCTCCTACAATGAGCAGTTCTTC.

The chain links TRBV5-1 to TRBJ1-1, with 8 positions matching TRBD1. The V and J ends lost 1 base and 5 bases, in that order; junction bases with no gene match: 4. The CDR3 is 14 amino acids. Germline CDR1 reads SGHRS; CDR2 reads YFSETQ. The CDR3 DNA reads TGCGCCAGCAGCTTGAGGACAGGGAGGACTGAAGCTTTCTTT. It is translated as CASSLRTGRTEAFF.

The gene calls are TRBV23-1 and TRBJ2-1, with 13 bases lining up with TRBD2. TRBV23-1 is filed as an ORF, its function uncertain. V dropped 5 bases and J dropped 3; count of bases not matched to a gene: 7. This CDR3 has 17 residues. CDR3 DNA sequence: TGCGCCAGCAGTAGTCGGACTAGCGGGAGACTCTACAATGAGCAGTTCTTC. Translation: CASSSRTSGRLYNEQFF.

This clone was detected a few times. The V call is TRBV14, the J call TRBJ2-3; no clear D. Between the trimmed V and J ends, which lost 1 base and 6 bases, there was a span of 11 bases. Germline CDR1 and CDR2: SGHDN and FVKESK. This CDR3 comprises 14 residues. CDR3 sequence reads: CASSQVSVGDTQYF. CDR3 sequence (DNA): TGTGCCAGCAGCCAAGTCAGCGTTGGGGATACGCAGTATTTT.

The chain couples TRBV2 to TRBJ2-5; 9 bases align to TRBD1. Unmatched junction bases numbered 3, after V lost 1 base and J lost 3 bases. The CDR3 is 15 amino acids. CDR1 SNHLY and CDR2 FYNNEI come from the germline V gene. CDR3 sequence (DNA): TGTGCCAGCAGTGAAGGACAGGGGGGAAAAGAGACCCAGTACTTC. Amino acid sequence: CASSEGQGGKETQYF. The full variable domain, with the rest looked up from reference TRBV2 and TRBJ2-5, is EPEVTQTPSHQVTQMGQEVILRCVPISNHLYFYWYRQILGQKVEFLVSFYNNEISEKSEIFDDQFSVERPDGSNFTLKIRSTKLEDSAMYFCASSEGQGGKETQYFGPGTRLLVL.

V gene TRBV21-1 combines with J gene TRBJ2-5; TRBD1, the table's D call, lacks a check against the DNA. TRBV21-1 is marked as a pseudogene. This CDR3 is 14 amino acids long. The CDR3 DNA sequence: TGTGCCAGCATGCGACACGGATTTGGGGAGACCCAGTACTTC. It translates to CASMRHGFGETQYF.

This clone has only a few counts. Written as DNA, the CDR3 is TGTGCCAGCAACCTTCAGGGGATCACTGAAGCTTTCTTT. This codes for CASNLQGITEAFF. V gene TRBV6-6 combines with J gene TRBJ1-1; D perhaps matches TRBD1 (6 bases). CDR3 size: 13 residues. Deletions cut 7 bases from V and 4 bases from J, with 13 bases between. The V gene's germline CDR1 is MNHNY and CDR2 SVGAGI (reference sequence).

This clone was recorded a few times. DNA for the CDR3: TGTGCAAGTCGCCCCCAAAGGGGGGGTGGATCTGGCTACACCTTC. Translation gives CASRPQRGGGSGYTF. The rearrangement uses TRBV12-2 and TRBJ1-2. TRBV12-2 is termed a pseudogene. CDR3 length: 15 amino acids.

V usage is TRBV5-5 and J usage is TRBJ2-3; TRBD1 is a possible D gene (6 bases). V dropped 0 bases and J dropped 1 base, with 9 bases sitting between them. Germline V lookup: CDR1 SGHKS, CDR2 YYEKEE (reference sequence). The CDR3 sequence is 15 residues long. The CDR3 region has the DNA TGTGCCAGCAGCTTGGACGCAGGGGGCACAGATACGCAGTATTTT. Its translation: CASSLDAGGTDTQYF. Supplemented by reference TRBV5-5 and TRBJ2-3, the full variable domain reads DAGVTQSPTHLIKTRGQQVTLRCSPISGHKSVSWYQQVLGQGPQFIFQYYEKEERGRGNFPDRFSARQFPNYSSELNVNALLLGDSALYLCASSLDAGGTDTQYFGPGTRLTVL.

CDR3 amino acids: CASKLTGPMVGEQYF. The CDR3, as DNA: TGTGCCAGTAAGTTAACAGGGCCCATGGTGGGCGAGCAGTACTTC. V usage is TRBV19 and J usage is TRBJ2-7; maybe TRBD1 (6 bases). The V end lost 7 bases, the J end lost 6 bases, and 22 bases lay between the germline ends. The CDR3 totals 15 residues. Germline CDR1 reads LNHDA; CDR2 reads SQIVND (reference sequence).

The J gene is TRBJ2-6, the V gene TRBV6-1; 7 positions match TRBD1. The V and J ends lost 2 bases and 4 bases, in that order; junction bases with no gene match: 2. Germline-derived CDR1 and CDR2 are MNHNS and SASEGT. This CDR3 contains 15 residues. The CDR3 loop reads CASSETGAGANVLTF. The CDR3 bases are TGTGCCAGCAGTGAAACAGGGGCCGGGGCCAACGTCCTGACTTTC.

This clone was seen only a few times. The chain joins TRBV7-9 to TRBJ2-2; 8 positions match TRBD2. CDR1 is SEHNR, CDR2 FQNEAQ, per germline (reference sequence). V shed 6 bases, J shed 0 bases, and the junction held 3 bases outside the gene matches. The length of the CDR3 is 15 residues. The CDR3 DNA reads as TGTGCCAGCAGACTAGCGGAGACGAACACCGGGGAGCTGTTTTTT. It is translated as CASRLAETNTGELFF. The full variable domain, rest sourced from reference TRBV7-9 and TRBJ2-2, is DTGVSQNPRHKITKRGQNVTFRCDPISEHNRLYWYRQTLGQGPEFLTYFQNEAQLEKSRLLSDRFSAERPKGSFSTLEIQRTEQGDSAMYLCASRLAETNTGELFFGEGSRLTVL.

V usage is TRBV11-2 and J usage is TRBJ1-1; D unresolved. CDR1 SGHAT and CDR2 FQNNGV come from the germline V gene. With 1 base removed from V and 0 bases from J, the gap between germline ends came to 9 bases. This CDR3 spans 15 amino acids. The DNA of the CDR3 is TGTGCCAGCAGCTTAGGGTACGGGTTGAACACTGAAGCTTTCTTT. Amino acid sequence: CASSLGYGLNTEAFF.

This clone was seen more than once but under ten times. The sample has other DNA sequences that encode this CDR3 too. The rearrangement uses TRBV5-1 and TRBJ2-1; 7 nucleotides line up with TRBD2. The CDR3 spans 14 residues. Per the germline V gene, CDR1 is SGHRS and CDR2 is YFSETQ. Trimming cost V 3 bases and J 2 bases; bases outside gene matches: 2. This chain's CDR3 is CASSSGTTYNEQFF. The CDR3 DNA sequence: TGCGCCAGCAGCTCCGGGACTACCTACAATGAGCAGTTCTTC.

The V and J genes are TRBV4-2 and TRBJ2-5; the match to TRBD1 covers 10 bases. The germline CDR1 and CDR2 sequences are LGHNA and YNFKEQ. This CDR3 is 16 amino acids long. V shed 3 bases and J 2 bases; nucleotides not matched to a gene: 6. CDR3 sequence (DNA): TGTGCCAGCAGCCATCGGGACAGGGGAGAACAAGAGACCCAGTACTTC. Encoded protein: CASSHRDRGEQETQYF.

This rearrangement joins TRBV4-1 to TRBJ1-2; 9 positions match TRBD1. J was trimmed by 0 bases and V by 3 bases; bases with no gene match: 5. In germline, CDR1 is MGHRA, CDR2 YSYEKL. The CDR3 runs 16 residues. In DNA form, the CDR3 reads TGCGCCAGCAGCCACCGGGACAGGGATACTAACTATGGCTACACCTTC. Protein: CASSHRDRDTNYGYTF.

V usage is TRBV30 and J usage is TRBJ1-1; TRBD1 matches 8 bases. Trimming removed 5 bases from V and 5 bases from J; junction bases left unmatched: 7. Germline assignment: CDR1 GTSNPN and CDR2 SVGIG (reference sequence). The CDR3 is made up of 13 amino acids. CDR3 in DNA: TGTGCCTGGGGGACAGGAGCGTATACTGAAGCTTTCTTT. Its protein product is CAWGTGAYTEAFF. The entire variable domain, with the rest obtained from reference TRBV30 and TRBJ1-1, is as follows: SQTIHQWPATLVQPVGSPLSLECTVEGTSNPNLYWYRQAAGRGLQLLFYSVGIGQISSEVPQNLSASRPQDRQFILSSKKLLLSDSGFYLCAWGTGAYTEAFFGQGTRLTVV.

The CDR3, as DNA: TGTGCCAGCAGCTTAACGTTAGCTAGCGGGGTTCGGCAGTTCTTC. Protein sequence: CASSLTLASGVRQFF. The chain combines TRBV11-3 with TRBJ2-1; 9 bases agree with TRBD2. The germline CDR1 and CDR2 sequences are SGHNT and YENEEA. V trimming: 2 bases; J trimming: 12 bases; junction bases outside the gene matches: 11. The CDR3 consists of 15 residues.